This TCR beta chain stems from a study of shared clonotypes between healthy human individuals. Study-wide findings and caveats: Generally, estimated richness proved larger in naive subsets than it did in memory subsets.

The germline V gene encodes CDR1 MGHDK and CDR2 SYGVNS. The CDR3 runs to 16 residues. V lost 5 bases and J lost 2; bases outside the gene matches: 8. Details on this clone: No antigen is known for it.

Profiled with immunoSEQ multiplex PCR; TCRdb holds only in-frame clones, not every one. The repertoire includes some 2,500,000 clones, about 90% of them detected once, and around 0.35% sits in the top ten. The J gene is TRBJ2-5, the V gene TRBV25-1; 10 positions agree with TRBD2. The specimen was naive CD4+ T cells from PBMCs. As to subset: CD45RA+ positively selected. The clonotype comes from a man between 18 and 35 years old in good health. Some clones in this sample may be carry-over from other donors' samples. CDR3 sequence reads: CASSSLRTSGQETQYF. The CDR3 DNA is TGTGCCAGCAGTTCACTAAGGACTAGCGGACAAGAGACCCAGTACTTC.